Listed below are T cell receptor beta chains from one sample, sequenced in a study of beta chain features in type 1 diabetes. The table came from immunoSEQ multiplex PCR; TCRdb's copy has only in-frame clones and leaves some out. Counted here are 330,000 or so clones, around an eighth occurring once; the ten biggest clones make up 0.0085% to 0.012%. Sequenced input: naive CD4+ T cells from blood. Source of these receptors: a woman younger than 30 with type 1 diabetes. Both conserved end residues are part of each CDR3. The order of the fields is J gene, D gene, CDR3 length, clone size, V gene, CDR3 protein, CDR3 DNA. D genes are given only for firm matches. Only some rows state a clone size, as once, few, many or a class for expanded clones.

TRBJ2-7	TRBD2	16	-	TRBV27	CASSSLGTSGEYEQYF	TGTGCCAGCAGTTCCCTCGGGACTAGCGGGGAGTACGAGCAGTACTTC
TRBJ2-7	TRBD1	15	-	TRBV15	CATSRGTGGTYEQYF	TGTGCCACCAGCAGAGGGACAGGGGGTACGTACGAGCAGTACTTC
TRBJ2-1	-	18	-	TRBV4-3	CASSQDGAGTLPYNEQFF	TGCGCCAGCAGCCAAGATGGGGCGGGGACTCTCCCCTACAATGAGCAGTTCTTC
TRBJ2-7	-	13	-	TRBV18	CASSPSGNLEQYF	TGTGCCAGCTCGCCGTCGGGAAACCTCGAGCAGTACTTC
TRBJ2-4	-	13	few	TRBV7-2	CASSLVSRDLPYF	TGTGCCAGCAGCTTAGTATCTCGGGACTTACCGTACTTC
TRBJ2-7	-	11	-	TRBV20-1	CSARDIYEQYF	TGCAGTGCTAGAGATATCTACGAGCAGTACTTC
TRBJ2-3	TRBD2	15	-	TRBV7-2	CASSLGGRGSDTQYF	TGTGCCAGCAGCTTAGGCGGGAGAGGTTCAGATACGCAGTATTTT
TRBJ1-2	-	13	few	TRBV5-4	CASSSVGPYGYTF	TGTGCCAGCAGCAGCGTTGGTCCCTATGGCTACACCTTC
TRBJ2-4	-	14	few	TRBV4-3	CASSPSTMENIQYF	TGCGCCAGCAGCCCCTCGACTATGGAAAACATTCAGTACTTC
TRBJ2-7	TRBD2	15	few	TRBV7-8	CASSLASLAGGEQYF	TGTGCCAGCAGCTTAGCGAGCCTAGCGGGAGGGGAGCAGTACTTC
TRBJ2-4	TRBD2	16	few	TRBV6-5	CASSSERGGSGDIQYF	TGTGCCAGCAGTTCCGAGCGGGGGGGATCGGGGGACATTCAGTACTTC
TRBJ2-3	TRBD2	12	few	TRBV6-5	CASGGGGAAQYF	TGTGCCAGCGGGGGGGGAGGGGCCGCGCAGTATTTT
TRBJ2-7	TRBD2	15	-	TRBV5-4	CASSLPGGLSGEQYF	TGTGCCAGCAGCTTGCCGGGGGGGTTGTCGGGGGAGCAGTACTTC
TRBJ2-5	-	15	-	TRBV18	CASSPPMRVEETQYF	TGTGCCAGCTCACCACCGATGCGTGTGGAAGAGACCCAGTACTTC
TRBJ2-3	-	14	few	TRBV7-2	CASSLVIPGDTQYF	TGTGCCAGCAGCTTAGTGATTCCCGGGGATACGCAGTATTTT
TRBJ1-3	TRBD1	14	few	TRBV5-6	CASSLTGVGNTIYF	TGTGCCAGCAGCTTGACAGGGGTTGGAAACACCATATATTTT
TRBJ2-7	TRBD2	13	-	TRBV25-1	CASSGEGLYEQYF	TGTGCCAGCAGTGGGGAGGGGCTCTACGAGCAGTACTTC
TRBJ2-5	-	16	-	TRBV5-5	CASSLFRQAEPETQYF	TGTGCCAGCAGCTTGTTCCGCCAAGCCGAACCAGAGACCCAGTACTTC
TRBJ2-7	-	14	-	TRBV6-5	CASSYGQLNYEQYF	TGTGCCAGCAGTTACGGGCAGCTTAACTACGAGCAGTACTTC
TRBJ2-1	TRBD2	18	few	TRBV19	CASSIRSGTRVRYNEQFF	TGTGCCAGTAGTATAAGGTCCGGGACTAGGGTTCGCTACAATGAGCAGTTCTTC
TRBJ2-5	-	13	-	TRBV5-6	CASSRTLGETQYF	TGTGCCAGCAGTCGGACACTTGGAGAGACCCAGTACTTC
TRBJ2-2	-	14	-	TRBV29-1	CSVDGRSNTGELFF	TGCAGCGTTGATGGCAGATCGAACACCGGGGAGCTGTTTTTT